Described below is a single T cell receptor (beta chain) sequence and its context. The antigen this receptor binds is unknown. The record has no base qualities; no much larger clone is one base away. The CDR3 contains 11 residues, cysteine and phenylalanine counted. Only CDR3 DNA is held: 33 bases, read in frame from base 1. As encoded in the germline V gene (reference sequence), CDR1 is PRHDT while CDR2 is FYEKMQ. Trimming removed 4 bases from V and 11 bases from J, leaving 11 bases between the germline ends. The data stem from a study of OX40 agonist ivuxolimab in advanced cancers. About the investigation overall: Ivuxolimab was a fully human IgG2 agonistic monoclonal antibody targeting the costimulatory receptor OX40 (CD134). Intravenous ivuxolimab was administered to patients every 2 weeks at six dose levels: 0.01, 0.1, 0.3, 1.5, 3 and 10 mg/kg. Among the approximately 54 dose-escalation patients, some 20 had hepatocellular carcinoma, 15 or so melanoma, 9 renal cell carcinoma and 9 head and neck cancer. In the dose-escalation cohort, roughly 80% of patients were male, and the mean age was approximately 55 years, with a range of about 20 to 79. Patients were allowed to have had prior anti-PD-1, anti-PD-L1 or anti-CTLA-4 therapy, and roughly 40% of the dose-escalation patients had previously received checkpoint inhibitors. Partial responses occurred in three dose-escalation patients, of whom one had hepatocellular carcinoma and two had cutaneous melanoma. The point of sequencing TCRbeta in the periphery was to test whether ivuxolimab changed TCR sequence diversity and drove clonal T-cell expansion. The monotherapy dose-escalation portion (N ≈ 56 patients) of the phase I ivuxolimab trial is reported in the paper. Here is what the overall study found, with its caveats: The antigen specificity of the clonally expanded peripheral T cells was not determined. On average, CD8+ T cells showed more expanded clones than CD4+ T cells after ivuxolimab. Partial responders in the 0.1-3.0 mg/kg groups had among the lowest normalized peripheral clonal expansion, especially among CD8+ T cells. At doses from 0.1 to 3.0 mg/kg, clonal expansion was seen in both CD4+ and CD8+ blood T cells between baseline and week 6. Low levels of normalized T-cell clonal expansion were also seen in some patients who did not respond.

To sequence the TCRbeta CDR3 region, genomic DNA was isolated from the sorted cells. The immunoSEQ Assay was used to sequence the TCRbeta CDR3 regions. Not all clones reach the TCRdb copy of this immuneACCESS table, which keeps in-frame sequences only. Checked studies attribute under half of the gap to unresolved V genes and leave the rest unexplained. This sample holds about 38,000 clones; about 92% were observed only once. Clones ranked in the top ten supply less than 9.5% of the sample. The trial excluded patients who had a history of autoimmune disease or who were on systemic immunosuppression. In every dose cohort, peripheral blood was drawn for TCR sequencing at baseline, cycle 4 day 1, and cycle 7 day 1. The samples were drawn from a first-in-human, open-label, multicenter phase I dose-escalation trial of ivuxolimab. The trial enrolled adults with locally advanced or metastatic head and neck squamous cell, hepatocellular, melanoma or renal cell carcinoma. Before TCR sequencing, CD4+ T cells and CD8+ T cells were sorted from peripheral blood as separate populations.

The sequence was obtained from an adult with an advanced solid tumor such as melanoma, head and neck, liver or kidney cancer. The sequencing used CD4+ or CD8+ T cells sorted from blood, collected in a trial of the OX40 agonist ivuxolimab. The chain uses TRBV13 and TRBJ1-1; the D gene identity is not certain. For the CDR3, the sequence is CASSSRMGAFF. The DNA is TGTGCCAGCAGCTCGAGAATGGGGGCTTTCTTT.